The entry that follows covers one T cell receptor (beta chain) sequence. These data originate in a study of CD4 and CD8 cells across lung adenocarcinoma regions. The CDR3 runs 16 residues. Germline CDR1 MNHNS, CDR2 SASEGT. Trimming cost V 7 bases and J 13 bases; bases outside gene matches: 21. TCRdb recomputed calls from the PCR reads with MiXCR, one row per CDR3 protein. The table includes about 3,300 distinct CDR3 sequences, 55% to 70% detected once. The patients had localized lung adenocarcinoma, a non-small cell subtype. The sequenced sample consisted of CD4+ T cells from the margin of a lung tumor. The TCR sequence derives from a female donor with lung adenocarcinoma. The CD4 and CD8 labels of this study may be unreliable. V is TRBV6-1 and J is TRBJ2-4, with TRBD2 matching over 8 bases. CDR3 loop: CASNPPGGEGRKIQYF. In DNA, the CDR3 is TGTGCCAGCAACCCCCCGGGGGGGGAGGGTAGAAAGATCCAGTACTTC.